Listed below are T cell receptor beta chains from one sample, sequenced in a study of PD-L1 blockade in urothelial cancer. Sequenced by immunoSEQ multiplex PCR; TCRdb stores in-frame clones only, minus some. The sample yields about 52,000 clones, 84% seen once. The specimen was PBMCs, collected around atezolizumab (anti-PD-L1) treatment. The receptors were gathered from a man aged 40-50 years with urothelial cancer. The CDR3 runs from the conserved cysteine through the conserved F or W. Each record gives: V gene, clone size, CDR3 length, D gene, J gene, CDR3 protein, CDR3 DNA. A D gene is named only where the DNA matches it firmly. The size field is filled for only some rows; it gives once, few, many or a size class.

V gene: TRBV18; clone size: -; CDR3 length: 16; D gene: -; J gene: TRBJ2-7; CDR3 protein: CASSLIGGGDSYEQYF; CDR3 DNA: TGTGCCAGTTCATTAATAGGAGGGGGCGACTCCTACGAGCAGTACTTC
V gene: TRBV2; clone size: -; CDR3 length: 13; D gene: TRBD2; J gene: TRBJ2-1; CDR3 protein: CAILGTSANEQFF; CDR3 DNA: TGTGCCATCCTTGGGACTAGCGCCAATGAGCAGTTCTTC
V gene: TRBV7-3; clone size: -; CDR3 length: 15; D gene: TRBD2; J gene: TRBJ2-5; CDR3 protein: CASSPSSGSFETQYF; CDR3 DNA: TGTGCCAGCAGCCCCAGTAGCGGGAGTTTTGAGACCCAGTACTTC
V gene: TRBV23-1; clone size: -; CDR3 length: 15; D gene: TRBD2; J gene: TRBJ2-1; CDR3 protein: CASKSGTSGSYEQFF; CDR3 DNA: TGCGCCAGCAAAAGCGGGACTAGCGGGAGCTATGAGCAGTTCTTC
V gene: TRBV11-3; clone size: -; CDR3 length: 15; D gene: -; J gene: TRBJ2-7; CDR3 protein: CASSPRTATRNEQYF; CDR3 DNA: TGTGCCAGCAGCCCACGGACTGCGACTAGGAACGAGCAGTACTTC
V gene: TRBV4-1; clone size: -; CDR3 length: 15; D gene: -; J gene: TRBJ2-3; CDR3 protein: CASSQVLPNTDTQYF; CDR3 DNA: TGCGCCAGCAGCCAAGTTCTACCGAACACAGATACGCAGTATTTT
V gene: TRBV19; clone size: -; CDR3 length: 12; D gene: -; J gene: TRBJ2-5; CDR3 protein: CASSANSETQYF; CDR3 DNA: TGTGCCAGTAGTGCAAACTCAGAGACCCAGTACTTC
V gene: TRBV27; clone size: -; CDR3 length: 15; D gene: -; J gene: TRBJ2-3; CDR3 protein: CASSGSWSSTDTQYF; CDR3 DNA: TGTGCCAGCAGCGGTTCATGGTCTAGCACAGATACGCAGTATTTT
V gene: TRBV10-3; clone size: -; CDR3 length: 11; D gene: TRBD1; J gene: TRBJ2-7; CDR3 protein: CAISEGRGLDF; CDR3 DNA: TGTGCCATCAGTGAGGGCAGGGGGCTGGACTTC
V gene: TRBV7-3; clone size: -; CDR3 length: 17; D gene: TRBD2; J gene: TRBJ2-3; CDR3 protein: CASSTGTSGISTDTQYF; CDR3 DNA: TGTGCCAGCAGCACCGGGACTAGCGGGATAAGCACAGATACGCAGTATTTT
V gene: TRBV7-3; clone size: -; CDR3 length: 14; D gene: TRBD1; J gene: TRBJ2-5; CDR3 protein: CASSPGQGKETQYF; CDR3 DNA: TGTGCCAGCAGCCCTGGACAGGGAAAAGAGACCCAGTACTTC
V gene: TRBV10-2; clone size: -; CDR3 length: 15; D gene: TRBD2; J gene: TRBJ2-1; CDR3 protein: CASTPQREDYNEQFF; CDR3 DNA: TGCGCCAGCACCCCGCAGCGGGAGGATTACAATGAGCAGTTCTTC
V gene: TRBV7-9; clone size: once; CDR3 length: 15; D gene: -; J gene: TRBJ1-1; CDR3 protein: CASSLVLGVHTEAFF; CDR3 DNA: TGTGCCAGCAGCTTGGTGTTAGGGGTACACACTGAAGCTTTCTTT
V gene: TRBV28; clone size: -; CDR3 length: 15; D gene: TRBD2; J gene: TRBJ2-1; CDR3 protein: CASSSREGPGNEQFF; CDR3 DNA: TGTGCCAGCAGTTCGCGGGAGGGCCCCGGCAATGAGCAGTTCTTC
V gene: TRBV2; clone size: -; CDR3 length: 16; D gene: TRBD1; J gene: TRBJ2-2; CDR3 protein: CASSETGGRSTGELFF; CDR3 DNA: TGTGCCAGCAGTGAAACAGGGGGAAGGAGCACCGGGGAGCTGTTTTTT
V gene: TRBV2; clone size: -; CDR3 length: 15; D gene: TRBD1; J gene: TRBJ2-1; CDR3 protein: CASRMGQVGTNEQFF; CDR3 DNA: TGTGCCAGCAGAATGGGACAGGTCGGGACCAATGAGCAGTTCTTC
V gene: TRBV27; clone size: -; CDR3 length: 13; D gene: -; J gene: TRBJ1-1; CDR3 protein: CASSLRQNTEAFF; CDR3 DNA: TGTGCCAGCTCCTTGAGGCAGAACACTGAAGCTTTCTTT
V gene: TRBV30; clone size: -; CDR3 length: 13; D gene: TRBD2; J gene: TRBJ2-2; CDR3 protein: CAWRSSGTGELFF; CDR3 DNA: TGTGCCTGGCGTTCTAGCGGCACCGGGGAGCTGTTTTTT
V gene: TRBV5-4; clone size: -; CDR3 length: 16; D gene: -; J gene: TRBJ1-3; CDR3 protein: CASSLGNRVSGNTIYF; CDR3 DNA: TGTGCCAGCAGCCTGGGAAACAGGGTCTCTGGAAACACCATATATTTT
V gene: TRBV5-1; clone size: -; CDR3 length: 14; D gene: -; J gene: TRBJ1-4; CDR3 protein: CASSALDFREKLFF; CDR3 DNA: TGCGCCAGCAGCGCACTGGACTTCAGGGAAAAACTGTTTTTT
V gene: TRBV5-5; clone size: -; CDR3 length: 16; D gene: -; J gene: TRBJ2-1; CDR3 protein: CASSLSKWDTYNEQFF; CDR3 DNA: TGTGCCAGCAGCTTGTCGAAGTGGGACACCTACAATGAGCAGTTCTTC
V gene: TRBV7-2; clone size: -; CDR3 length: 16; D gene: TRBD1; J gene: TRBJ1-2; CDR3 protein: CASSLARTGANYGYTF; CDR3 DNA: TGTGCCAGCAGCTTAGCCCGGACAGGTGCTAACTATGGCTACACCTTC
V gene: TRBV7-8; clone size: -; CDR3 length: 17; D gene: TRBD1; J gene: TRBJ1-5; CDR3 protein: CASSLAGDRGRNQPQHF; CDR3 DNA: TGTGCCAGCAGCTTAGCGGGGGACAGGGGCCGAAATCAGCCCCAGCATTTT
V gene: TRBV5-1; clone size: -; CDR3 length: 16; D gene: -; J gene: TRBJ1-1; CDR3 protein: CASSLVSGVVNTEAFF; CDR3 DNA: TGCGCCAGCAGCTTGGTGAGCGGGGTAGTGAACACTGAAGCTTTCTTT
V gene: TRBV19; clone size: -; CDR3 length: 15; D gene: TRBD2; J gene: TRBJ2-7; CDR3 protein: CASSSPSGSSYEQYF; CDR3 DNA: TGTGCCAGTAGTTCCCCTAGCGGGAGCTCCTACGAGCAGTACTTC
V gene: TRBV28; clone size: medium-sized; CDR3 length: 15; D gene: TRBD1; J gene: TRBJ2-5; CDR3 protein: CASSFIYRGGETQYF; CDR3 DNA: TGTGCCAGCAGCTTTATTTACAGGGGCGGGGAGACCCAGTACTTC
V gene: TRBV6-5; clone size: -; CDR3 length: 14; D gene: TRBD1; J gene: TRBJ1-2; CDR3 protein: CASRADRGLYGYTF; CDR3 DNA: TGTGCCAGCAGGGCCGACAGGGGGCTGTATGGCTACACCTTC
V gene: TRBV15; clone size: -; CDR3 length: 15; D gene: -; J gene: TRBJ2-1; CDR3 protein: CATSRDVRQSDEQFF; CDR3 DNA: TGTGCCACCAGCAGAGATGTTAGACAGAGCGATGAGCAGTTCTTC
V gene: TRBV28; clone size: -; CDR3 length: 15; D gene: TRBD2; J gene: TRBJ2-3; CDR3 protein: CASSSSGTRTDTQYF; CDR3 DNA: TGTGCCAGCAGTTCTAGCGGGACTCGCACAGATACGCAGTATTTT
V gene: TRBV19; clone size: -; CDR3 length: 15; D gene: -; J gene: TRBJ1-2; CDR3 protein: CASSRPDKPAYGYTF; CDR3 DNA: TGTGCCAGCTCCCGGCCGGACAAGCCCGCCTATGGCTACACCTTC
V gene: TRBV7-6; clone size: -; CDR3 length: 14; D gene: -; J gene: TRBJ1-5; CDR3 protein: CASSPPGERQPQHF; CDR3 DNA: TGTGCCAGCAGCCCCCCAGGGGAGAGGCAGCCCCAGCATTTT
V gene: TRBV11-2; clone size: -; CDR3 length: 15; D gene: TRBD1; J gene: TRBJ1-5; CDR3 protein: CASSLGQGFGQPQHF; CDR3 DNA: TGTGCCAGCAGCTTGGGACAGGGTTTTGGTCAGCCCCAGCATTTT
V gene: TRBV29-1; clone size: -; CDR3 length: 15; D gene: TRBD2; J gene: TRBJ2-7; CDR3 protein: CSVEVRGGRASEQYF; CDR3 DNA: TGCAGCGTTGAAGTCAGAGGCGGGAGGGCCTCCGAGCAGTACTTC
V gene: TRBV9; clone size: -; CDR3 length: 15; D gene: -; J gene: TRBJ1-1; CDR3 protein: CASSAGHRSNTEAFF; CDR3 DNA: TGTGCCAGCAGCGCGGGACACAGATCGAACACTGAAGCTTTCTTT
V gene: TRBV18; clone size: -; CDR3 length: 13; D gene: -; J gene: TRBJ2-3; CDR3 protein: CASSPASTDTQYF; CDR3 DNA: TGTGCCAGCTCACCTGCGAGCACAGATACGCAGTATTTT
V gene: TRBV5-4; clone size: -; CDR3 length: 15; D gene: TRBD1; J gene: TRBJ1-5; CDR3 protein: CASSLRTGVNQPQHF; CDR3 DNA: TGTGCCAGCAGCTTGAGGACAGGCGTCAATCAGCCCCAGCATTTT
V gene: TRBV6-5; clone size: -; CDR3 length: 15; D gene: -; J gene: TRBJ2-1; CDR3 protein: CASSLDSSSYNEQFF; CDR3 DNA: TGTGCCAGCAGTCTTGACTCGAGCTCCTACAATGAGCAGTTCTTC
V gene: TRBV28; clone size: -; CDR3 length: 18; D gene: -; J gene: TRBJ2-7; CDR3 protein: CASSSPSPGLAFSYEQYF; CDR3 DNA: TGTGCCAGCAGTTCCCCGTCTCCCGGGCTAGCGTTTTCCTACGAGCAGTACTTC
V gene: TRBV27; clone size: -; CDR3 length: 18; D gene: TRBD2; J gene: TRBJ2-1; CDR3 protein: CASRAPGLAGGSYNEQFF; CDR3 DNA: TGTGCCAGTAGAGCTCCGGGACTAGCGGGAGGATCCTACAATGAGCAGTTCTTC
V gene: TRBV4-2; clone size: -; CDR3 length: 18; D gene: -; J gene: TRBJ2-3; CDR3 protein: CASSQEEPGGARADTQYF; CDR3 DNA: TGTGCCAGCAGCCAAGAAGAGCCTGGGGGGGCTAGGGCAGATACGCAGTATTTT
V gene: TRBV5-1; clone size: -; CDR3 length: 13; D gene: -; J gene: TRBJ2-5; CDR3 protein: CASSLDSQETQYF; CDR3 DNA: TGCGCCAGCAGCTTGGACAGCCAAGAGACCCAGTACTTC
V gene: TRBV6-5; clone size: -; CDR3 length: 12; D gene: -; J gene: TRBJ2-7; CDR3 protein: CASSLGDYEQYF; CDR3 DNA: TGTGCCAGCTCCCTAGGGGACTACGAGCAGTACTTC
V gene: TRBV28; clone size: -; CDR3 length: 13; D gene: TRBD1; J gene: TRBJ2-2; CDR3 protein: CASWTGHTGELFF; CDR3 DNA: TGTGCCAGCTGGACAGGGCACACCGGGGAGCTGTTTTTT
V gene: TRBV5-4; clone size: -; CDR3 length: 14; D gene: TRBD1; J gene: TRBJ2-5; CDR3 protein: CASSLLQGAETQYF; CDR3 DNA: TGTGCCAGCAGCTTGCTACAGGGGGCAGAGACCCAGTACTTC
V gene: TRBV2; clone size: -; CDR3 length: 13; D gene: TRBD1; J gene: TRBJ1-4; CDR3 protein: CASRDSLNEKLFF; CDR3 DNA: TGTGCCAGTAGGGACAGTCTAAATGAAAAACTGTTTTTT
V gene: TRBV4-3; clone size: -; CDR3 length: 16; D gene: TRBD2; J gene: TRBJ2-2; CDR3 protein: CASSQNRGLASGELFF; CDR3 DNA: TGCGCCAGCAGCCAAAATAGGGGACTAGCGAGTGGGGAGCTGTTTTTT
V gene: TRBV15; clone size: -; CDR3 length: 13; D gene: TRBD1; J gene: TRBJ2-7; CDR3 protein: CATRATGVGEQYF; CDR3 DNA: TGTGCCACCAGGGCTACAGGGGTGGGTGAGCAGTACTTC
V gene: TRBV9; clone size: -; CDR3 length: 16; D gene: -; J gene: TRBJ1-1; CDR3 protein: CASSVGSQGMNTEAFF; CDR3 DNA: TGTGCCAGCAGCGTAGGGTCACAGGGTATGAACACTGAAGCTTTCTTT
V gene: TRBV7-9; clone size: -; CDR3 length: 14; D gene: TRBD1; J gene: TRBJ1-2; CDR3 protein: CASSLGGQGYGYTF; CDR3 DNA: TGTGCCAGCAGCTTGGGGGGACAGGGGTATGGCTACACCTTC
V gene: TRBV28; clone size: -; CDR3 length: 14; D gene: TRBD2; J gene: TRBJ2-5; CDR3 protein: CASLTSRGQETQYF; CDR3 DNA: TGTGCCAGCCTGACTAGCCGGGGGCAAGAGACCCAGTACTTC
V gene: TRBV28; clone size: -; CDR3 length: 13; D gene: TRBD1; J gene: TRBJ1-4; CDR3 protein: CASSGTVNEKLFF; CDR3 DNA: TGTGCCAGCAGTGGGACAGTAAATGAAAAACTGTTTTTT
V gene: TRBV7-7; clone size: -; CDR3 length: 13; D gene: TRBD1; J gene: TRBJ1-1; CDR3 protein: CASSLNRGTEAFF; CDR3 DNA: TGTGCTAGCAGCCTCAACAGGGGCACTGAAGCTTTCTTT
V gene: TRBV6-1; clone size: -; CDR3 length: 15; D gene: -; J gene: TRBJ2-3; CDR3 protein: CASSEEVAATDTQYF; CDR3 DNA: TGTGCCAGCAGTGAGGAGGTAGCCGCCACAGATACGCAGTATTTT
V gene: TRBV2; clone size: -; CDR3 length: 17; D gene: TRBD2; J gene: TRBJ2-1; CDR3 protein: CASSEGTSGILNNEQFF; CDR3 DNA: TGTGCCAGCAGCGAAGGGACTAGCGGGATTCTAAACAATGAGCAGTTCTTC
V gene: TRBV4-2; clone size: -; CDR3 length: 18; D gene: -; J gene: TRBJ1-4; CDR3 protein: CASSQEGVGGGHNEKLFF; CDR3 DNA: TGTGCCAGCAGCCAAGAGGGGGTCGGGGGGGGCCATAATGAAAAACTGTTTTTT
V gene: TRBV19; clone size: few; CDR3 length: 15; D gene: TRBD1; J gene: TRBJ1-1; CDR3 protein: CASSGRGRANTEAFF; CDR3 DNA: TGTGCCAGTAGTGGCAGGGGGCGGGCGAACACTGAAGCTTTCTTT
V gene: TRBV7-3; clone size: -; CDR3 length: 13; D gene: -; J gene: TRBJ2-5; CDR3 protein: CASSRDSKETQYF; CDR3 DNA: TGTGCCAGCAGTCGCGACAGTAAAGAGACCCAGTACTTC